The 10 T cell receptor beta chains below were found in one sample sequenced in a study of T-cell reconstitution after alpha-beta-depleted transplantation in children. A library of TCRbeta sequences, prepared with unique molecular identifiers, was generated. MiXCR, run by TCRdb on the PCR reads, gives a single entry per CDR3 protein. The sample shows about 610,000 distinct CDR3 sequences, about 10% of them seen only once. The sequenced sample was PBMCs from the stem cell graft donor, obtained from the stem cell graft. The receptors come from a human donor who donated a stem cell graft to a child with acute myeloid leukemia.

This clonotype was counted at least ten times. This CDR3 is CSASLAGGGNEQFF. DNA for the CDR3: TGCAGTGCTAGTCTAGCGGGAGGAGGGAATGAGCAGTTCTTC. The chain couples TRBV20-1 to TRBJ2-1; TRBD2 aligns across 11 bases. V was clipped by 3 bases and J by 7 bases; unmatched bases: 5. The germline CDR1 and CDR2 sequences are DFQATT and SNEGSKA (reference sequence). This CDR3 has 14 amino acids.

A few counts support this clonotype. The chain links TRBV5-1 to TRBJ1-1; D is possibly TRBD1 (5 bases). This CDR3 region has 14 residues. Germline CDR1 reads SGHRS; CDR2 reads YFSETQ. V gave up 3 bases and J gave up 5 bases, with 14 bases separating them. The CDR3 region is CASSSHGAGTEAFF. The DNA for the CDR3 is TGCGCCAGCAGCTCCCATGGGGCAGGGACTGAAGCTTTCTTT.

This clonotype appeared many times. The chain carries TRBV29-1 and TRBJ2-2, with D perhaps matching TRBD2 (5 bases). Trimming stripped 5 bases from V and 4 bases from J, with 14 bases between. The germline CDR1 and CDR2 sequences are SQVTM and ANQGSEA. The CDR3 is 14 residues long. CDR3 sequence (DNA): TGCAGCGTTACATTAGAGGGCAGCACCGGGGAGCTGTTTTTT. Protein product: CSVTLEGSTGELFF.

A few counts support this clonotype. The V call is TRBV4-2, the J call TRBJ2-7; D remains ambiguous. Germline V CDR1 and CDR2: LGHNA, YNFKEQ. The V and J ends lost 1 base and 3 bases respectively, with 10 bases between them. The CDR3 length is 14 residues. The CDR3 loop is CASSQVPKIYEQYF. CDR3 coding DNA: TGTGCCAGCAGCCAAGTGCCGAAAATCTACGAGCAGTACTTC.

The chain carries TRBV6-1 and TRBJ2-1; D not certain. The germline CDR1 and CDR2 sequences are MNHNS and SASEGT. V dropped 3 bases and J dropped 4 bases, with 16 bases sitting between them. The CDR3 sequence is 16 residues long. For the CDR3, the DNA is TGTGCCAGCAGTGATACGTTCAGGACGTCTTACAATGAGCAGTTCTTC. Translation gives CASSDTFRTSYNEQFF.

This chain connects TRBV6-2 or TRBV6-3 to TRBJ2-3, with D maybe TRBD2 (5 bases). Germline assignment: CDR1 MNHEY and CDR2 SVGEGT. The CDR3 has 14 amino acids. V was clipped by 0 bases and J by 5 bases, with 9 bases between them. CDR3 protein: CASSYSAAIDTQYF. CDR3 DNA sequence: TGTGCCAGCAGTTACTCAGCGGCCATAGATACGCAGTATTTT.

This clonotype turned up a few times. This rearrangement joins TRBV7-2 to TRBJ2-1; D is undetermined. This CDR3 spans 13 amino acids. V dropped 5 bases and J dropped 10 bases, with 15 bases sitting between them. Germline V gives CDR1 SGHTA, CDR2 FQGNSA. The CDR3 nucleotides are TGTGCCAGCAGCCCCGGTCCCGCCTGGGAGCAGTTCTTC. Residues: CASSPGPAWEQFF.

The chain recombines TRBV18 with TRBJ2-4, with TRBD1 matching 7 bases. The length of the CDR3 is 14 residues. Trimming cost V 3 bases and J 5 bases; bases outside gene matches: 4. The germline V gene encodes CDR1 KGHSH and CDR2 LQKENI. In DNA, the CDR3 is TGTGCCAGCTCACCTAGACAGGGCGAAAACATTCAGTACTTC. It translates to CASSPRQGENIQYF.

The chain employs TRBV6-6 and TRBJ1-3; D unclear. The germline CDR1 and CDR2 sequences are MNHNY and SVGAGI (reference sequence). Trimming stripped 4 bases from V and 6 bases from J, with 7 bases between. This CDR3 has 12 residues. In DNA form, the CDR3 reads TGTGCCAGCAGTTCCATTCTAAACACCATATATTTT. Protein: CASSSILNTIYF.

The chain uses TRBV12-3 or TRBV12-4 and TRBJ1-6; 8 bases align to TRBD1. The CDR3 extends over 16 amino acids. With V trimmed by 5 bases and J by 9 bases, 12 bases remained unmatched. For the CDR3, the DNA is TGTGCCAGCAGTCTCGATCGGGGACAGGTAGTTTCACCCCTCCACTTT. It specifies CASSLDRGQVVSPLHF.